This T cell receptor (beta chain) was recorded in a study of cytomegalovirus exposure and HLA in healthy donors. Profiling relied on immunoSEQ multiplex PCR, and the TCRdb table lists in-frame clones only, not all of them. The sample has 76,000 or so clones, approximately 94% seen once. The study, taken as a whole, reports: Cytomegalovirus-associated TCR beta chains were listed, numbering 150 to 200. Three chains tied to CMV proved CMV antigen-specific in vitro. Most observed TCR sequences were rare, whereas some public TCRs were detected in many donors. Later, an analysis found that TCR clusters from the first cohort tended to co-occur in the 120 or so validation repertoires.

The CDR3 contains 15 residues. Germline CDR1 is SEHNR and CDR2 is FQNEAQ (reference sequence). The V and J ends lost 5 bases and 3 bases respectively, with 16 bases between them. A note on this clone: Antigen specificity is unknown.

Sequenced material: PBMCs. V is TRBV7-9 and J is TRBJ1-1; D remains unclear. The sequence derives from a woman aged 18-35 years in good health and CMV-seropositive. The CDR3 DNA is TGTGCCAGCAGCCGAGAAACGACTAAGTACACTGAAGCTTTCTTT. It specifies CASSRETTKYTEAFF.